This T cell receptor beta chain emerged from a study of blood T cell repertoires in COVID-19 (dated by TCRdb to 2020 to 2021). As for the study more broadly: Samples from collaborators originated in the United States, Italy and Spain and spanned both the acute and convalescent phases of COVID-19. The prospective study material was composed of cDNA or gDNA derived from T cells, B-cell-depleted T cells, or PBMCs. Subjects who had been exposed to COVID-19, were actively infected with it, or had recovered from it provided the deeply sampled blood TCRbeta repertoires that made up the dataset. A freely available public database, intended as a resource for researchers studying the immune response to SARS-CoV-2, is where the repertoires were released. Where HLA class I and class II types were available, the types were taken from metadata supplied by the sample provider, not from assay-based typing. Nearly every sample came with metadata listing a de-identified subject ID, COVID-19 status, age in years and sex. Samples came from the ongoing ImmuneRACE study (first 160 participants) plus 1,254 subjects from 6 global collaborators.

With regard to this clone: Its antigen specificity is not known. No quality values exist for individual bases; no much larger clone is one base distant.

Participants in the prospective study were enrolled through a virtual design, were aged roughly 18 to 90 years, and lived in about 25 United States geographic areas. In the prospective study, cohorts were assigned on the basis of participant-reported clinical history obtained from a screening survey and a study questionnaire. ImmuneRACE Cohort 3 recovered participants were defined by two consecutive negative NP/OP PCR tests, healthcare professional clearance, or symptom resolution. In the prospective study, mobile phlebotomists collected whole blood, serum and a nasopharyngeal or oropharyngeal swab from each participant. Over an approximately 2-month period, participants in the prospective study had the option of providing additional blood draws and questionnaires. Before DNA extraction, prospective study blood samples were shipped either frozen or at room temperature. Findings and caveats that apply to the study as a whole: The amount of clinical and demographic metadata varied by source and participant and was provided uncurated.

There are 13 amino acids in the CDR3, from cysteine to phenylalanine inclusive. Of the read, only the CDR3 DNA is kept; its 39 bases are in frame from base 1. The germline V gene provides CDR1 SGHRS and CDR2 YFSETQ. The junction shows trimming of 6 bases on V and 4 bases on J, and the gene matches do not reach 4 bases of it. TCRbeta CDR3 regions were amplified from genomic DNA using the immunoSEQ Assay, a bias-controlled multiplex PCR. The published analysis was carried out like this. Nucleated cell counts per sample were estimated from amplification of reference gene primers within the assay. To quantify the absolute abundance of each unique TCRbeta CDR3 rearrangement, sequence reads were collapsed and filtered. For each sample, productive Simpson clonality was calculated by taking the square root of Simpson's diversity index across productive rearrangements. What TCRdb holds here is the immuneACCESS table cut down to in-frame rearrangements. Part of the clones is not present; checked against another copy, under half of the missing clones reflect an unresolved V gene, and the others are unexplained. V and J calls and clone size are as listed in that table; D and trimming were resolved from the DNA. Present in this sample are roughly 150,000 clones, approximately 77% of which were seen just once. The top ten clonotypes cover 18% of the sample.

This receptor was obtained from a man aged 60-69 years who had recovered from COVID-19. The chain employs TRBV5-1 and TRBJ1-1, with 9 bases matching TRBD1. Sequenced: PBMCs or T cells enriched from blood (not recorded which). CDR3 protein: CASTTTGGTEAFF. The base sequence is TGCGCCAGCACGACGACAGGGGGCACTGAAGCTTTCTTT.